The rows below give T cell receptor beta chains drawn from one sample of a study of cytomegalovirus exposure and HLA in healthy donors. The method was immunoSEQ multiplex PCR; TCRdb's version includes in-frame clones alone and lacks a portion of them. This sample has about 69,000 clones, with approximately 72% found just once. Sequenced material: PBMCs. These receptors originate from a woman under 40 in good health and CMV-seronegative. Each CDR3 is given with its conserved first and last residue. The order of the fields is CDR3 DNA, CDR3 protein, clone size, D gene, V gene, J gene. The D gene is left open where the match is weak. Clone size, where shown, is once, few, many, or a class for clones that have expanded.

DNA: TGTGCCAGCAGTGGACAGGGCGGTCAGCCCCAGCATTTT; CDR3: CASSGQGGQPQHF; size: .; D: TRBD1; V: TRBV6-1; J: TRBJ1-5
DNA: TGTGCCTGGACAGTGGTTTTGAACACCATATATTTT; CDR3: CAWTVVLNTIYF; size: few; D: .; V: TRBV30; J: TRBJ1-3
DNA: TGCGCCAGCAGCTTCATACTAGACCAGACGACCCAGTACTTC; CDR3: CASSFILDQTTQYF; size: .; D: .; V: TRBV5-1; J: TRBJ2-5
DNA: TGTGCCAGCGGGCGGGGGGGAGCAGATACGCAGTATTTT; CDR3: CASGRGGADTQYF; size: .; D: TRBD2; V: TRBV7-9; J: TRBJ2-3
DNA: TGTGCCAGCAGCCAAAGCGGGACACCGCCTCGTAGATCCCTCCACTTT; CDR3: CASSQSGTPPRRSLHF; size: .; D: .; V: TRBV27; J: TRBJ1-6
DNA: TGTGCCTCCGGACTAGCGGGAGTCAATGAGCAGTTCTTC; CDR3: CASGLAGVNEQFF; size: .; D: TRBD2; V: TRBV9; J: TRBJ2-1
DNA: TGCAGCGTAATACCGGGACAGGGAGAACTAAACGAGCAGTACTTC; CDR3: CSVIPGQGELNEQYF; size: .; D: TRBD1; V: TRBV29-1; J: TRBJ2-7
DNA: TGTGCCAGCAGTGAACTGACAGGGGCCGAGCAGTACTTC; CDR3: CASSELTGAEQYF; size: .; D: TRBD1; V: TRBV6-1; J: TRBJ2-7
DNA: TGCGCCAGCAGTGAGTCGGGACTAGCGGGGGGGCACACCGGGGAGCTGTTTTTT; CDR3: CASSESGLAGGHTGELFF; size: .; D: TRBD2; V: TRBV10-2; J: TRBJ2-2
DNA: TGTGCTAGTACGACAGGGATCGGCAATCAGCCCCAGCATTTT; CDR3: CASTTGIGNQPQHF; size: .; D: TRBD1; V: TRBV12-5; J: TRBJ1-5
DNA: TGTGCCAGCTCATCTAACAGGGACGGACAGCCCCAGCATTTT; CDR3: CASSSNRDGQPQHF; size: .; D: .; V: TRBV18; J: TRBJ1-5
DNA: TGTGCCAGCAGCTCACCCCGACAGGAGAACACTGAAGCTTTCTTT; CDR3: CASSSPRQENTEAFF; size: .; D: .; V: TRBV7-9; J: TRBJ1-1
DNA: TGTGCCAGCAGACAGTTCCGGCAGCCTACCTACGAGCAGTACTTC; CDR3: CASRQFRQPTYEQYF; size: .; D: .; V: TRBV11-1; J: TRBJ2-7
DNA: TGTGCCAGCAGCCGCAGGGAGGGGGGCGAAGCTTTCTTT; CDR3: CASSRREGGEAFF; size: .; D: .; V: TRBV7-9; J: TRBJ1-1
DNA: TGTGCCAGCAGCCCAGAACAGGGAACGGACTACGAGCAGTACTTC; CDR3: CASSPEQGTDYEQYF; size: .; D: .; V: TRBV7-6; J: TRBJ2-7
DNA: TGTGCCTGGAGTGGCGGGTACGAGCAGTACTTC; CDR3: CAWSGGYEQYF; size: few; D: .; V: TRBV30; J: TRBJ2-7
DNA: TGTGCCAGCTCAGGAGCTGTGAGGGGAGGGGATGGCTACACCTTC; CDR3: CASSGAVRGGDGYTF; size: .; D: .; V: TRBV18; J: TRBJ1-2
DNA: TGCGCCAGCAGTGAGAGGGTGGCGGGAATCTACACAGATACGCAGTATTTT; CDR3: CASSERVAGIYTDTQYF; size: .; D: .; V: TRBV10-1; J: TRBJ2-3
DNA: TGTGCCAGTAGTATAGCTCCCATCTCGACTAGGTCGGTAGAGAATGAGCAGTTCTTC; CDR3: CASSIAPISTRSVENEQFF; size: .; D: .; V: TRBV19; J: TRBJ2-1
DNA: TGTGCCAGTAGTATGCAGAAGAATGAGCAGTTCTTC; CDR3: CASSMQKNEQFF; size: .; D: .; V: TRBV19; J: TRBJ2-1
DNA: TGTGCCAGCAGTTACTCCGGGGACAGGGGATCACCCCTCCACTTT; CDR3: CASSYSGDRGSPLHF; size: .; D: TRBD1; V: TRBV6-5; J: TRBJ1-6
DNA: TGTGCCAGCAGCTTGGAAACAGGGGCCTCGGCGACCCAGTACTTC; CDR3: CASSLETGASATQYF; size: .; D: TRBD1; V: TRBV5-6; J: TRBJ2-5
DNA: TGTGCCAGCAGTTACTCGAGGACAGGGAGGCAACTGTTTTTT; CDR3: CASSYSRTGRQLFF; size: few; D: TRBD1; V: TRBV6-5; J: TRBJ1-4
DNA: TGTGCCAGCAGCTCCCAGGGCGGGGGGGCGTACAATGAGCAGTTCTTC; CDR3: CASSSQGGGAYNEQFF; size: .; D: TRBD2; V: TRBV5-6; J: TRBJ2-1
DNA: TGTGCCAGCAGTGTACTAGCGGTCACAGATACGCAGTATTTT; CDR3: CASSVLAVTDTQYF; size: few; D: TRBD2; V: TRBV2; J: TRBJ2-3
DNA: TGCGCCAGCAGCTCCTTAGCGGGGGCGAAGGACGAGCAGTACTTC; CDR3: CASSSLAGAKDEQYF; size: few; D: TRBD2; V: TRBV5-1; J: TRBJ2-7
DNA: TGTGCCAGCTCACCAAAAGCCGGGACAGGGCAACACGAGCAGTACTTC; CDR3: CASSPKAGTGQHEQYF; size: few; D: TRBD1; V: TRBV18; J: TRBJ2-7
DNA: TGTGCCACCAGCAGGGGGGGGGCTAACAATGAGCAGTTCTTC; CDR3: CATSRGGANNEQFF; size: .; D: .; V: TRBV15; J: TRBJ2-1
DNA: TGTGCCAGCAGATTGGCCCCTCGCGCCGGGGAGCTGTTTTTT; CDR3: CASRLAPRAGELFF; size: many; D: .; V: TRBV5-5; J: TRBJ2-2